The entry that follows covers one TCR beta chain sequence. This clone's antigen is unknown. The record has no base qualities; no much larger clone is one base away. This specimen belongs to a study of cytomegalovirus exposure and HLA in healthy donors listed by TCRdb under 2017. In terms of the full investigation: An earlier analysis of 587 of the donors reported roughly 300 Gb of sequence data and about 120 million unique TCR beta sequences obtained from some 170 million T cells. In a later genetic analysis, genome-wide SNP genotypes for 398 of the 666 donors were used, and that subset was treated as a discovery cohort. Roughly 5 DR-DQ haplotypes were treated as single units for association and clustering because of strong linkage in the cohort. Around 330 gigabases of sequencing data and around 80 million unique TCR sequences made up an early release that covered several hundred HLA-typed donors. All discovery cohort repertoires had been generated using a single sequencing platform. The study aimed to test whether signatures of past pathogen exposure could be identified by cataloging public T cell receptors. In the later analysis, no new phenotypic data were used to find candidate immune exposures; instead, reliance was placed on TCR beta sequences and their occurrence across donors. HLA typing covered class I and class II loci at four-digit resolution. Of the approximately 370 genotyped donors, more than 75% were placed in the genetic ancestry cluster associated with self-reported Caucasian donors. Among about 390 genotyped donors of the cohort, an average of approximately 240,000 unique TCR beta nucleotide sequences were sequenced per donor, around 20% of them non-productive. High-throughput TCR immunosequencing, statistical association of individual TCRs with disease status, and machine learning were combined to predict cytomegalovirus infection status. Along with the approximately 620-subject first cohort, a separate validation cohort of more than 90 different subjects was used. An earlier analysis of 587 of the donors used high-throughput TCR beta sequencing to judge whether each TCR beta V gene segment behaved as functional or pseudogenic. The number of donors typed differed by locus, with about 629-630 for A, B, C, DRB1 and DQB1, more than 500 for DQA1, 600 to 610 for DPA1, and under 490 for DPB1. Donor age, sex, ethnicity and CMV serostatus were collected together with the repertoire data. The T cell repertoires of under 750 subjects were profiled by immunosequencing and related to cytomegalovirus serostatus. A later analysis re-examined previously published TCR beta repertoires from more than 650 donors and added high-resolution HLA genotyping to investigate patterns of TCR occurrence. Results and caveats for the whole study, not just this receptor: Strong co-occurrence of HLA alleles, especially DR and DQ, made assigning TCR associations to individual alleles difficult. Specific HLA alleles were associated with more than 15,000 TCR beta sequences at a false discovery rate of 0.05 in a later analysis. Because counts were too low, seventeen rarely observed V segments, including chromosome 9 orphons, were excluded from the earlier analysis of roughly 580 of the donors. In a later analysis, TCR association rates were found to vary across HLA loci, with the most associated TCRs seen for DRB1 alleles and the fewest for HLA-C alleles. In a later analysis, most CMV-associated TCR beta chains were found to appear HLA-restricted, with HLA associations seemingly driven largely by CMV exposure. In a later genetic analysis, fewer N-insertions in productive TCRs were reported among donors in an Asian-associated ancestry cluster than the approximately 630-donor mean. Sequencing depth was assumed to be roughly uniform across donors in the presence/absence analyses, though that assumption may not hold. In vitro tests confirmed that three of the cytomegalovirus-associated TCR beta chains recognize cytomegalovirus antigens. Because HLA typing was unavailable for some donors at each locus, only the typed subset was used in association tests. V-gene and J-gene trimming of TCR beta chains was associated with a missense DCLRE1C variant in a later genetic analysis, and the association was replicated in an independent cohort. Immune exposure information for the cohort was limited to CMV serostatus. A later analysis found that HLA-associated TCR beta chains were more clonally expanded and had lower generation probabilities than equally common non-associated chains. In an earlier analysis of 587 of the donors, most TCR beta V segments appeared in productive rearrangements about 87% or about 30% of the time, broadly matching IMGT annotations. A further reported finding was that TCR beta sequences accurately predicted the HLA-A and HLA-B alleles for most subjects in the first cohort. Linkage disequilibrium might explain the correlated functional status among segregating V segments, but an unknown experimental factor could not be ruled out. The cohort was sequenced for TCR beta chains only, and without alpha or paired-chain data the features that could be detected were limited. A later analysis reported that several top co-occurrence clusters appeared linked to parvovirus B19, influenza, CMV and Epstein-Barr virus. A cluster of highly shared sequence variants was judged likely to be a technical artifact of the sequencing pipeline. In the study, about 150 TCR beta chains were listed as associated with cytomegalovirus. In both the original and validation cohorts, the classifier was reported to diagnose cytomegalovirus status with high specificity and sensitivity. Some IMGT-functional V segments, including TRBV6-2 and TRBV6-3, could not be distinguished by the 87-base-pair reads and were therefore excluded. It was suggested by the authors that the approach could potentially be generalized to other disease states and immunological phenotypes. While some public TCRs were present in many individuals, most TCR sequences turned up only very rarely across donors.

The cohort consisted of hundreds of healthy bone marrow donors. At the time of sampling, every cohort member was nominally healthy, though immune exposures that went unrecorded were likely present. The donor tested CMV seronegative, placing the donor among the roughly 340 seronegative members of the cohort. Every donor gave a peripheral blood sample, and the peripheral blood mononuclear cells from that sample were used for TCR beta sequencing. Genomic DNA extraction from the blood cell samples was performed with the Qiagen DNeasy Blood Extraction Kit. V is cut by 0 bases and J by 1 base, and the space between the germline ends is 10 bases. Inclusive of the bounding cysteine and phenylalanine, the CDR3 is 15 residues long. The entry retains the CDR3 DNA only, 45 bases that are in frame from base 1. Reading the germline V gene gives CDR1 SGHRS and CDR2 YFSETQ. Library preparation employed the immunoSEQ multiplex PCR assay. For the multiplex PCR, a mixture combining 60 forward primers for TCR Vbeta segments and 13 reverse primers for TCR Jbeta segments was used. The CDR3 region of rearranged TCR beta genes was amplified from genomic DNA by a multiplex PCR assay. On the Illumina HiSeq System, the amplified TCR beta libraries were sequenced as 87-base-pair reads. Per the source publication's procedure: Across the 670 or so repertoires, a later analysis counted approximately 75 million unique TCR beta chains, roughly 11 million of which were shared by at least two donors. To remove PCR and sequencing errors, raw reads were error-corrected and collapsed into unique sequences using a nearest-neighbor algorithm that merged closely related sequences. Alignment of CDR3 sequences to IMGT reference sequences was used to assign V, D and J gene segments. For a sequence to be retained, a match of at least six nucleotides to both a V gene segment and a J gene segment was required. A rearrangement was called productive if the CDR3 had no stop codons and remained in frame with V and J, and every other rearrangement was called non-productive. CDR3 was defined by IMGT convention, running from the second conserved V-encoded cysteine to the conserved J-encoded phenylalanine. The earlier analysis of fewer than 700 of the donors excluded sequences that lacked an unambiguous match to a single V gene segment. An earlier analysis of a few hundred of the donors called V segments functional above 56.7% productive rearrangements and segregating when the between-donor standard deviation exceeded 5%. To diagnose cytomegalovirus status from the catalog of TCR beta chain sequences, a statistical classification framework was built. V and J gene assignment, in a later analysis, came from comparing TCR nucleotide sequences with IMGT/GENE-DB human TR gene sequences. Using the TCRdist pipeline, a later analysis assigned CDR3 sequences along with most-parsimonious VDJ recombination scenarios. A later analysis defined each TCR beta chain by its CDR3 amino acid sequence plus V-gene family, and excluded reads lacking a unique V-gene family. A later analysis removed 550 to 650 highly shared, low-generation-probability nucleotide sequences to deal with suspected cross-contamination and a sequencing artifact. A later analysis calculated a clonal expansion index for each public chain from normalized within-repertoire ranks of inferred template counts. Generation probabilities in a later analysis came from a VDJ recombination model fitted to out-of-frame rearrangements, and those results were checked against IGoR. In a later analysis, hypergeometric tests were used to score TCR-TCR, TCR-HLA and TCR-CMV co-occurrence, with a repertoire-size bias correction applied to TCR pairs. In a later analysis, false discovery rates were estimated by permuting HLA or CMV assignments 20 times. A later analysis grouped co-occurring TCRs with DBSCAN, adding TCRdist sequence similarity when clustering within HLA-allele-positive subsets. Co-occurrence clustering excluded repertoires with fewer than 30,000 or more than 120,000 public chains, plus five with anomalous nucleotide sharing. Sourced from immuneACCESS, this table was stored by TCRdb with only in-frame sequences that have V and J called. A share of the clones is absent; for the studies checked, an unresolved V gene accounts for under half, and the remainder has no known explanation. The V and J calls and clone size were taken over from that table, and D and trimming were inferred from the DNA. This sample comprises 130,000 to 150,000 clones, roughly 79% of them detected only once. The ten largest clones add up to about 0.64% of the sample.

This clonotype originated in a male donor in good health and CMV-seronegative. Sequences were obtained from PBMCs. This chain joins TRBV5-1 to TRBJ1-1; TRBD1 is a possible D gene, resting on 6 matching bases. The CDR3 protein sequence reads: CASSLDGQPNTEAFF. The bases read TGCGCCAGCAGCTTGGACGGACAGCCGAACACTGAAGCTTTCTTT.